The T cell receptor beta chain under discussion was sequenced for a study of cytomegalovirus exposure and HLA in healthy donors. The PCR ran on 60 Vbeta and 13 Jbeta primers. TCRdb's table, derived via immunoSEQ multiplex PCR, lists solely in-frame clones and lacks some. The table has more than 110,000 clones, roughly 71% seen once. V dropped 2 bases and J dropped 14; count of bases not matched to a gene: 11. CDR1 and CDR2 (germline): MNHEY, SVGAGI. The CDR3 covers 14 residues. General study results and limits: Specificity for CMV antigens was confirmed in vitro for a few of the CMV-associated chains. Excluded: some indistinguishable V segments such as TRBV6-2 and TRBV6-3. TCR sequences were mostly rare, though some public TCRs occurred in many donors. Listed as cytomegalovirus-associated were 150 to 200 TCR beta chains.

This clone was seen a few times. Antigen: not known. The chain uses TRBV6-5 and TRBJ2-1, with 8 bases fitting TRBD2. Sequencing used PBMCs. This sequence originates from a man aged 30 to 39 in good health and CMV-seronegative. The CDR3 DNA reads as TGTGCCAGCAGTTACGGGGTAGCGGGACCCCCGAAGTTCTTC. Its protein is CASSYGVAGPPKFF.